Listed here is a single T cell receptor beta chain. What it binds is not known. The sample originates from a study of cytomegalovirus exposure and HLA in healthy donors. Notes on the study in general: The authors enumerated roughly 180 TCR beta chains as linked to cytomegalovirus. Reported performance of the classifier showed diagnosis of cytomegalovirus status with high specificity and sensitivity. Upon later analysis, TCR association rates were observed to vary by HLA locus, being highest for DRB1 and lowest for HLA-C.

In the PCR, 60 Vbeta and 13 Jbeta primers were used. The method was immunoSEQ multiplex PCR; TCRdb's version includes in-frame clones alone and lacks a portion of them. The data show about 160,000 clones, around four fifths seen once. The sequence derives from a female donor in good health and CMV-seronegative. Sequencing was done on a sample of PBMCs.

In DNA, the CDR3 is TGTGCCAGCGAAGCAGGGGGCCAAGAGCAGTACTTC. Translation: CASEAGGQEQYF. This chain uses TRBV18 with TRBJ2-7; 8 bases line up with TRBD1. The germline V gene encodes CDR1 KGHSH and CDR2 LQKENI. V lost 8 bases and J lost 7; bases outside the gene matches: 7. The CDR3 loop spans 12 amino acids.